This entry concerns a single T cell receptor beta chain. V shed 4 bases and J shed 8 bases, with 15 bases lying between them. The CDR3 sequence is 13 residues long. CDR1 is SGDLS, CDR2 YYNGEE, per germline. This specimen belongs to a study of blood T cell repertoires in COVID-19. About the research overall: Acute and convalescent COVID-19 samples came from the United States, Italy and Spain. T cells, B-cell-depleted T cells, or PBMCs supplied cDNA or gDNA.

Produced via immunoSEQ multiplex PCR; TCRdb's table is partial and in-frame only. The data hold about 670,000 clones, with about 90% observed a single time. The V gene is TRBV9, the J gene TRBJ1-1; D may be TRBD1 (5 bases). This TCR was recovered from a young woman with acute or convalescent COVID-19. Sequences were obtained from peripheral blood. CDR3 region: CASSHQPGLEAFF. CDR3 bases: TGTGCCAGCAGCCATCAGCCAGGGTTGGAAGCTTTCTTT.